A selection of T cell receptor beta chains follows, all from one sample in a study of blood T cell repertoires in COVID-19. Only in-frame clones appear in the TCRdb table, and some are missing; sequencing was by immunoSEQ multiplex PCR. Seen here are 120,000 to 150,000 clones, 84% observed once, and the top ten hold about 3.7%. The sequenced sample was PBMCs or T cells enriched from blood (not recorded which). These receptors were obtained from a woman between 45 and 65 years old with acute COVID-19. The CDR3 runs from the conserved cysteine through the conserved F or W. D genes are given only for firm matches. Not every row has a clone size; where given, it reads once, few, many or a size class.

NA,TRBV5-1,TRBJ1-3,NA,CASSPGRGRARDTIYF,TGCGCCAGCAGCCCGGGTAGGGGCAGGGCCCGGGACACCATATATTTT
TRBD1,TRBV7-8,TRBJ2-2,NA,CASSPWTGSNTGELFF,TGTGCCAGCAGCCCCTGGACAGGGTCGAACACCGGGGAGCTGTTTTTT
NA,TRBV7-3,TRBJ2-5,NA,CASSLVVAEQETQYF,TGTGCCAGCAGCTTAGTTGTAGCGGAGCAAGAGACCCAGTACTTC
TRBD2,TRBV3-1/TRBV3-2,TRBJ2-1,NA,CASSQDIGLAGSHNEQFF,TGTGCCAGCAGCCAAGACATAGGACTAGCGGGATCCCACAATGAGCAGTTCTTC
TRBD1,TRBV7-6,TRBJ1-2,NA,CASSETRGQDGYTF,TGTGCCAGCAGCGAGACCAGGGGGCAGGATGGCTACACCTTC
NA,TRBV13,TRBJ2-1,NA,CASSFGTGRGNEQFF,TGTGCCAGCAGCTTTGGGACGGGACGGGGGAATGAGCAGTTCTTC
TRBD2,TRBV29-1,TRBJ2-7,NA,CSVEGAGGPEQYF,TGCAGCGTTGAGGGAGCGGGAGGGCCCGAGCAGTACTTC
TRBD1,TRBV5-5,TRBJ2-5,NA,CASSLNTGGSVETQYF,TGTGCCAGCAGCTTGAATACAGGGGGGTCGGTGGAGACCCAGTACTTC
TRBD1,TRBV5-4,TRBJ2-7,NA,CASSRDRTYEQYF,TGTGCCAGCAGCCGGGACAGGACCTACGAGCAGTACTTC
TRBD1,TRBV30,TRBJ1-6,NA,CAWEQGPKAYNSPLHF,TGTGCCTGGGAACAGGGGCCGAAGGCCTATAATTCACCCCTCCACTTT
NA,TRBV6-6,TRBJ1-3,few,CASSYDSRNTIYF,TGTGCCAGCAGTTACGACAGCCGAAACACCATATATTTT
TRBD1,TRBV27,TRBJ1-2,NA,CASRPLSGTGIYYGYTF,TGTGCCAGCAGGCCTCTATCCGGGACAGGGATCTACTATGGCTACACCTTC
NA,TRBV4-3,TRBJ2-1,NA,CASSQDRPGVFRDEQFF,TGCGCCAGCAGCCAAGATCGACCGGGAGTTTTTCGCGATGAGCAGTTCTTC
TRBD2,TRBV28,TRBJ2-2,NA,CASSPYLAGGVPGELFF,TGTGCCAGCAGTCCCTACCTAGCGGGAGGTGTTCCCGGGGAGCTGTTTTTT
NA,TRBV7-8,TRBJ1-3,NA,CASSSISHSGNTIYF,TGTGCCAGCAGCTCAATCAGTCACTCTGGAAACACCATATATTTT
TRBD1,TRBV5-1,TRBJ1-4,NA,CASSFRPGQLNEKLFF,TGCGCCAGCAGCTTCCGGCCGGGACAGCTTAATGAAAAACTGTTTTTT
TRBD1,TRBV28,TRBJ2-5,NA,CASSPTTGNQETQYF,TGTGCCAGCAGTCCTACGACAGGGAACCAAGAGACCCAGTACTTC
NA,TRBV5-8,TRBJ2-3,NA,CASSPGTPGGTDTQYF,TGTGCCAGCAGCCCGGGGACCCCAGGGGGCACAGATACGCAGTATTTT
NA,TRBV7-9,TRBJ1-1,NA,CASSSLGGRSTEAFF,TGTGCCAGCAGCTCGTTGGGGGGAAGGAGCACTGAAGCTTTCTTT
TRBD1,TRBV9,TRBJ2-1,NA,CASSAMVGTGYNEQFF,TGTGCCAGCAGCGCAATGGTCGGGACAGGATACAATGAGCAGTTCTTC
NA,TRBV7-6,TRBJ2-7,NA,CASSLEAGILYEQYF,TGTGCCAGCAGCTTAGAGGCGGGAATTCTTTACGAGCAGTACTTC
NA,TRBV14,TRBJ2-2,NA,CASSQVGGSNTGELFF,TGTGCCAGCAGCCAAGTCGGCGGATCCAACACCGGGGAGCTGTTTTTT
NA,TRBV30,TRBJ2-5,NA,CAWESLASETQYF,TGTGCCTGGGAATCCCTGGCTTCGGAGACCCAGTACTTC
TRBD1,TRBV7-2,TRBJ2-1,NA,CASSRNGDRVSNEQFF,TGTGCCAGCAGCCGGAATGGGGACAGGGTGTCCAATGAGCAGTTCTTC
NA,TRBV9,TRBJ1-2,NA,CASSVDNLAAAGYTF,TGTGCCAGCAGCGTAGATAATTTAGCGGCAGCTGGCTACACCTTC
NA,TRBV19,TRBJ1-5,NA,CASSIGGERSNQPQHF,TGTGCCAGTAGTATAGGTGGGGAGAGAAGCAATCAGCCCCAGCATTTT
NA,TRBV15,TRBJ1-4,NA,CATSRDRNEKLFF,TGTGCCACCAGCAGAGACAGGAATGAAAAACTGTTTTTT
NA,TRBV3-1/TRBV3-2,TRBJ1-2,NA,CASSQGPKGRAGYTF,TGTGCCAGCAGCCAAGGTCCCAAGGGGAGGGCTGGCTACACCTTC
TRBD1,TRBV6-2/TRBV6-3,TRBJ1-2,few,CASSYSQGASLGYTF,TGTGCCAGCAGTTACTCACAGGGGGCCTCGCTCGGCTACACCTTC
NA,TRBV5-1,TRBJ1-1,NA,CASSHGWGRRTEAFF,TGCGCCAGCAGCCATGGCTGGGGGCGCCGGACTGAAGCTTTCTTT
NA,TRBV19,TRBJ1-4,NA,CASSIQPRQPNEKLFF,TGTGCCAGTAGTATTCAACCCCGACAGCCTAATGAAAAACTGTTTTTT
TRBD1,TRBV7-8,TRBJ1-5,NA,CASSPGTAIHQPQHF,TGTGCCAGCAGCCCCGGGACAGCTATCCATCAGCCCCAGCATTTT
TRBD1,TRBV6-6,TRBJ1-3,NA,CASSYSGTAKNTIYF,TGTGCCAGCAGTTACTCCGGGACAGCGAAAAACACCATATATTTT
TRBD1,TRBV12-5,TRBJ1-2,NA,CASGPAPGQGGYGYTF,TGTGCTAGTGGCCCTGCCCCCGGACAGGGTGGCTATGGCTACACCTTC
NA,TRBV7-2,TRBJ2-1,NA,CASSSRGLKVEQFF,TGTGCCAGCAGCTCCCGAGGCTTGAAGGTTGAGCAGTTCTTC
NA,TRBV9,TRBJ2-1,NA,CASSKTSMNEQFF,TGTGCCAGCAGTAAAACTAGCATGAATGAGCAGTTCTTC
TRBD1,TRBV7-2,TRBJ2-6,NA,CASSSVWGQGSGANVLTF,TGTGCCAGCAGCTCCGTTTGGGGACAGGGCTCTGGGGCCAACGTCCTGACTTTC
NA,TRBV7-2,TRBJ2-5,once,CASSPMTQGETQYF,TGTGCCAGCAGCCCGATGACTCAGGGAGAGACCCAGTACTTC
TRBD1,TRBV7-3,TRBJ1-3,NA,CASSAQGGAGNTIYF,TGTGCCAGCAGCGCCCAGGGGGGAGCTGGAAACACCATATATTTT
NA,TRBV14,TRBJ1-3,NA,CASSPRTGGNTIYF,TGTGCCAGCAGCCCGAGGACTGGCGGAAACACCATATATTTT
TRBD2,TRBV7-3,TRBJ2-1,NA,CASSLSTSPDNEQFF,TGTGCCAGCAGCTTATCGACTAGCCCAGACAATGAGCAGTTCTTC
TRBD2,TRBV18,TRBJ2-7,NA,CASSSGTSGPSYEQYF,TGTGCCAGCTCATCCGGGACTAGCGGCCCCTCCTACGAGCAGTACTTC
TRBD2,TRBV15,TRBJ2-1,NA,CATSSPRPASGGNEQFF,TGTGCCACCAGCAGTCCGCGCCCCGCTAGCGGAGGTAATGAGCAGTTCTTC
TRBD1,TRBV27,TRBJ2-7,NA,CASSPTFPGQESPYEQYF,TGTGCCAGCAGTCCCACCTTCCCGGGACAGGAGTCCCCCTACGAGCAGTACTTC
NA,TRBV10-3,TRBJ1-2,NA,CAIRRTEMGATRGNGYTF,TGTGCCATCAGGAGGACGGAAATGGGTGCAACTCGGGGGAATGGCTACACCTTC
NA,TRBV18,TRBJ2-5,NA,CASSPPNEETQYF,TGTGCCAGCTCACCCCCTAACGAAGAGACCCAGTACTTC
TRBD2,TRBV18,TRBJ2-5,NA,CASSPLGTSGTQETQYF,TGTGCCAGCTCACCACTTGGAACTAGCGGGACACAAGAGACCCAGTACTTC
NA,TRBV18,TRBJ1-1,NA,CASSPLVENTEAFF,TGTGCCAGCTCACCACTAGTTGAGAACACTGAAGCTTTCTTT
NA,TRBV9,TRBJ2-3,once,CASSSTRQDTQYF,TGTGCCAGCAGCTCAACGAGGCAGGATACGCAGTATTTT
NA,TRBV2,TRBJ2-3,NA,CASSTGSRTDTQYF,TGTGCCAGCAGCACGGGATCCCGCACAGATACGCAGTATTTT
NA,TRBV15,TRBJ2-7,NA,CATSRGTGPLTYEQYF,TGTGCCACCAGCAGAGGAACAGGACCCCTGACCTACGAGCAGTACTTC
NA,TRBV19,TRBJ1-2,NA,CASLRGGEVYGYTF,TGTGCCAGTCTCCGCGGGGGGGAGGTTTATGGCTACACCTTC
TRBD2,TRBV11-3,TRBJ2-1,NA,CASSKAGAIGEQFF,TGTGCCAGCAGCAAAGCGGGAGCTATTGGTGAGCAGTTCTTC
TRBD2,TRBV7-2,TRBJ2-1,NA,CASSSQLAGSSEQFF,TGTGCCAGCAGCTCCCAACTAGCGGGATCAAGCGAGCAGTTCTTC
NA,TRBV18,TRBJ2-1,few,CASSPQAQTNEQFF,TGTGCCAGCTCACCACAGGCACAGACGAATGAGCAGTTCTTC
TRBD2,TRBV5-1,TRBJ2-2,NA,CASKLAAPSTGELFF,TGCGCCAGCAAGCTAGCGGCCCCGAGCACCGGGGAGCTGTTTTTT
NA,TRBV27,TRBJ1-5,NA,CASSQTGSNQPQHF,TGTGCCAGCAGCCAAACAGGATCTAATCAGCCCCAGCATTTT
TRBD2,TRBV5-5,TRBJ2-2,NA,CASSFGLAGGNTGELFF,TGTGCCAGCAGCTTCGGACTAGCGGGAGGAAACACCGGGGAGCTGTTTTTT